This entry is about one TCR beta chain. Its antigen remains unidentified. Use of 60 Vbeta and 13 Jbeta primers characterized the PCR. Original processing methods: Later work found 80 million or so unique TCR beta chains, with about 10 million shared. Measured with immunoSEQ multiplex PCR; TCRdb has only the in-frame clones, and not every one. The V and J calls and clone size are taken from that table; D and trimming were inferred from the DNA. The sample holds 77,000 or so clones, around three quarters seen once. This specimen comes from a study of cytomegalovirus exposure and HLA in healthy donors. Study findings and constraints: V- and J-gene trimming in TCR beta was tied to a missense DCLRE1C variant by an analysis performed later. Earlier analysis found most TCR beta V segments productive about 87% or about 30% of the time.

This CDR3 is built from 15 residues. Losses at the gene ends were 2 bases for V and 2 bases for J; bases not matched to a gene: 4. Germline CDR1 SGHTA, CDR2 FQGTGA. Donors counted as nominally healthy when sampled, yet unrecorded immune exposures were likely. The chain carries TRBV7-3 and TRBJ2-7; 9 positions match TRBD1. This clonotype was sampled from a woman aged 40 to 50 in good health and CMV-seronegative. Source material: PBMCs. The CDR3 coding sequence is TGTGCCAGCAGCTTATGGGGGACAGGGACCTACGAGCAGTACTTC. Amino acids: CASSLWGTGTYEQYF. The full variable domain, with the rest looked up from reference TRBV7-3 and TRBJ2-7, is GAGVSQTPSNKVTEKGKYVELRCDPISGHTALYWYRQSLGQGPEFLIYFQGTGAADDSGLPNDRFFAVRPEGSVSTLKIQRTERGDSAVYLCASSLWGTGTYEQYFGPGTRLTVT.